The 30 T cell receptor beta chains reported below all come from one sample, sequenced in a study of T cells in Graves' hyperthyroidism and ophthalmopathy. It was RNA transcripts that yielded the amplified TCR beta CDR3 regions. The HTBI set primed first-round TCR CDR3 RT-PCR. TCRdb analysed the multiplex PCR reads with MiXCR anew, one entry per CDR3 protein. This table holds fewer than 550,000 distinct CDR3 sequences, less than 20% found once. Sequenced material: blood. These receptors were taken from a woman aged 18-29 years with Graves' hyperthyroidism.

V is TRBV13 and J is TRBJ2-5; D gene ambiguous. CDR1 and CDR2 from the germline V gene are PRHDT and FYEKMQ (reference sequence). The ends were cut back, 4 bases at V and 0 bases at J, with 18 bases in the middle. This CDR3 spans 17 amino acids. This chain's CDR3 is CASSSQPPRGNQETQYF. Written as DNA, the CDR3 is TGTGCCAGCAGCTCTCAGCCCCCGAGAGGAAACCAAGAGACCCAGTACTTC.

The chain employs TRBV7-3 and TRBJ2-6, with a weak D call TRBD2 (6 bases). The CDR3 covers 21 residues. V lost 0 bases and J lost 0, with 21 bases in between. Per germline, CDR1 SGHTA and CDR2 FQGTGA. CDR3 protein: CASSLTHTFADGSSGANVLTF. As DNA, the CDR3 is TGTGCCAGCAGCTTAACCCATACATTTGCGGACGGGAGCTCTGGGGCCAACGTCCTGACTTTC.

This clonotype was seen ten or more times. The chain is built from TRBV5-1 and TRBJ1-1, with TRBD1 matching over 11 bases. There are 16 residues in the CDR3. Germline CDR1 reads SGHRS; CDR2 reads YFSETQ. J was trimmed by 0 bases and V by 4 bases; bases with no gene match: 5. This CDR3 is CASSPGTGGMNTEAFF. CDR3 DNA sequence: TGCGCCAGCAGCCCCGGGACAGGGGGAATGAACACTGAAGCTTTCTTT.

This clonotype has ten or more counts. This sequence joins TRBV5-1 and TRBJ2-7; 9 bases fit TRBD2. Germline loops: CDR1 SGHRS, CDR2 YFSETQ. The CDR3 is made up of 15 amino acids. After removal of 2 bases from V and 3 bases from J, the junction contained 6 bases not matched to a gene. The chain's CDR3 is CASSFSAGGIYEQYF. The CDR3 nucleotides read TGCGCCAGCAGCTTCTCAGCGGGGGGAATCTACGAGCAGTACTTC.

This clonotype has a handful of counts. The chain is built from TRBV9 and TRBJ1-4, with D possibly matching TRBD1 (5 bases). The V and J ends lost 0 bases and 7 bases respectively, with 16 bases between them. The CDR3 totals 16 residues. Germline V CDR1 and CDR2: SGDLS, YYNGEE. The CDR3 loop is CASSVAWGRVGEKLFF. CDR3 nucleotides: TGTGCCAGCAGCGTAGCTTGGGGCAGGGTGGGTGAAAAACTGTTTTTT.

This clonotype was counted many times. The chain has TRBV27 and TRBJ2-7; 11 nucleotides agree with TRBD2. V shed 5 bases, J shed 0 bases, and the junction held 3 bases outside the gene matches. CDR1 MNHEY and CDR2 SMNVEV come from the germline V gene (reference sequence). The CDR3 spans 15 residues. CDR3 residues: CASSKLAGASYEQYF. Here the CDR3 DNA reads TGTGCCAGCAGTAAACTAGCGGGAGCCTCCTACGAGCAGTACTTC.

There are many counts of this clonotype. The V call is TRBV7-8, the J call TRBJ2-2; the match to TRBD2 covers 10 bases. Trimming cost V 5 bases and J 1 base; bases outside gene matches: 7. The germline gives CDR1 SGHVS, CDR2 FQNEAQ. The CDR3 loop spans 17 amino acids. CDR3 coding DNA: TGTGCCAGCAGCCTCCCTAGACTAGCGGGGAACACCGGGGAGCTGTTTTTT. This codes for CASSLPRLAGNTGELFF.

This clonotype was recorded many times. The chain couples TRBV7-2 to TRBJ1-1; D may be TRBD1 (6 bases). The CDR3 runs to 14 residues. Germline assignment: CDR1 SGHTA and CDR2 FQGNSA. Trimming stripped 5 bases from V and 3 bases from J, with 13 bases between. CDR3 amino acids: CASSRTGTYTEAFF. The CDR3 nucleotides read TGTGCCAGCAGCCGAACAGGGACCTACACTGAAGCTTTCTTT.

This clonotype showed up many times. The chain is built from TRBV5-1 and TRBJ1-1; D is unresolved. Between the trimmed V and J ends, which lost 4 bases and 0 bases, there was a span of 10 bases. Germline-derived CDR1 and CDR2 are SGHRS and YFSETQ. This CDR3 comprises 14 residues. CDR3 nucleotide sequence: TGCGCCAGCAGCCCAGTAGGGATGAACACTGAAGCTTTCTTT. This encodes CASSPVGMNTEAFF.

This clonotype was recorded at least ten times. The chain uses TRBV5-1 and TRBJ2-7; 9 nucleotides align to TRBD1. Looked up from germline, CDR1 is SGHRS and CDR2 is YFSETQ. This CDR3 has 13 amino acids. Germline trimming cut 7 bases from V and 7 bases from J; bases unmatched to any gene: 9. CDR3 sequence: CASGRDRVGEQYF. The DNA for the CDR3 is TGCGCCAGCGGAAGGGACAGGGTAGGAGAGCAGTACTTC.

This chain connects TRBV10-3 to TRBJ1-2; the D is unclear. This CDR3 spans 14 amino acids. The ends were cut back, 0 bases at V and 3 bases at J, with 8 bases in the middle. Germline V CDR1 and CDR2: ENHRY, SYGVKD. CDR3 DNA: TGTGCCATCAGTGAGTCGGGTCGGTACTATGGCTACACCTTC. Translating gives CAISESGRYYGYTF.

The chain has TRBV14 and TRBJ1-2; D is perhaps TRBD1 (6 bases). This CDR3 has 15 residues. The ends were cut back, 4 bases at V and 8 bases at J, with 20 bases in the middle. Germline V lookup: CDR1 SGHDN, CDR2 FVKESK. The CDR3 is CASSPRGGQAGGYTF. CDR3 nucleotide sequence: TGTGCCAGCAGCCCCAGGGGCGGCCAAGCGGGAGGCTACACCTTC.

This clonotype occurred many times. The chain is built from TRBV3-1 and TRBJ2-7; D assignment may be TRBD1 or TRBD2 (5 bases each). V lost 1 base and J 6 bases, leaving 13 bases between the germline ends. Germline V gives CDR1 LGHDT, CDR2 YNNKEL (reference sequence). This CDR3 comprises 14 residues. The CDR3 spells CASSQAGTVLEQYF. CDR3 nucleotide sequence: TGTGCCAGCAGCCAAGCCGGGACGGTTCTCGAGCAGTACTTC.

This clonotype was detected only a few times. The J gene is TRBJ1-1, the V gene TRBV11-2; no firm D call. The V end was cut by 0 bases, the J end by 3 bases, with 8 bases between. This CDR3 is 14 amino acids long. CDR1 and CDR2 (germline): SGHAT, FQNNGV. CDR3 DNA: TGTGCCAGCAGCTTAGAGTGGGCCGACACTGAAGCTTTCTTT. Amino acids: CASSLEWADTEAFF.

This clonotype was seen many times. The chain carries TRBV20-1 and TRBJ1-5; tentatively, D is TRBD1 (6 bases). Germline CDR1 is DFQATT and CDR2 is SNEGSKA (reference sequence). The CDR3 covers 17 residues. The V end lost 4 bases, the J end lost 5 bases, and 24 bases lay between the germline ends. This CDR3 reads CSAIKQGAWEMYQPQHF. As DNA, the CDR3 is TGCAGTGCTATCAAACAGGGCGCTTGGGAGATGTATCAGCCCCAGCATTTT.

The sample holds many counts of this clonotype. The chain combines TRBV20-1 with TRBJ2-7; the D gene is possibly TRBD1 (5 bases). The CDR3 runs 12 residues. Trimming shortened V by 3 bases and J by 5 bases, and 11 bases separated the two germline ends. CDR1 and CDR2 from the germline V gene are DFQATT and SNEGSKA (reference sequence). CDR3 DNA: TGCAGTGCTAGTTCCAGGGCTCACGAGCAGTACTTC. It translates to CSASSRAHEQYF.

The sample holds many counts of this clonotype. J is TRBJ2-1 and V is TRBV3-1, with 12 bases lining up with TRBD2. Germline CDR1 and CDR2: LGHDT and YNNKEL (reference sequence). The CDR3 loop spans 16 amino acids. The V gene end was trimmed by 4 bases and the J gene end by 5 bases; junction bases not matched to a gene: 6. The CDR3 coding sequence is TGTGCCAGCAGCCGGCCTAGCGGGAGGGTTGACAATGAGCAGTTCTTC. This gives the protein CASSRPSGRVDNEQFF.

As regards this clonotype: One junction end does not reproduce the germline sequence, and a read error may be involved. The V and J genes are TRBV24-1 and TRBJ1-1; TRBD1 agrees at 8 bases. The germline V gene encodes CDR1 KGHDR and CDR2 SFDVKD. This CDR3 has 17 residues. This CDR3 is CAASDETGTGGNTEAFF. The CDR3 DNA is TGTGCCGCCAGTGATGAAACCGGGACAGGTGGGAACACTGAAGCTTTCTTT.

The chain has TRBV20-1 and TRBJ2-7; tentatively, D is TRBD1 (6 bases). Germline lookup yields CDR1 DFQATT and CDR2 SNEGSKA (reference sequence). Trimming stripped 1 base from V and 4 bases from J, with 8 bases between. This CDR3 has 12 residues. The CDR3 DNA follows: TGCAGTGCTAGAGGGACAGCATACGAGCAGTACTTC. Its protein product is CSARGTAYEQYF.

This clonotype has ten or more counts. V and J are TRBV27 and TRBJ1-1; D is perhaps TRBD1 (6 bases). Trimming took off 2 bases at V and 3 bases at J, with 13 bases between the two ends. In germline, CDR1 is MNHEY, CDR2 SMNVEV (reference sequence). There are 15 residues in the CDR3. The CDR3 loop reads CASSLAMKGDTEAFF. CDR3 DNA sequence: TGTGCCAGCAGTTTAGCTATGAAGGGGGACACTGAAGCTTTCTTT.

This clonotype has ten or more counts. The chain is built from TRBV4-1 and TRBJ1-1; D is ambiguous. The CDR3 sequence is 17 residues long. Germline V gene data show CDR1 as MGHRA and CDR2 as YSYEKL. Between the trimmed V and J ends, which lost 3 bases and 1 base, there was a span of 18 bases. CDR3 nucleotides: TGCGCCAGCAGCCACCTCGCCCAAGTCACGAAGAACACTGAAGCTTTCTTT. This translates into CASSHLAQVTKNTEAFF.

The chain links TRBV28 to TRBJ2-1, with TRBD2 matching over 9 bases. CDR3 size: 16 residues. Germline values: CDR1 MDHEN, CDR2 SYDVKM. V lost 6 bases and J lost 8; bases outside the gene matches: 14. In nucleotides, the CDR3 is TGTGCCAGCAGCCGTCGAGGTGGCGGGAGGGCCTATGAGCAGTTCTTC. It encodes CASSRRGGGRAYEQFF. Full variable domain (remainder filled in from reference TRBV28 and TRBJ2-1): DVKVTQSSRYLVKRTGEKVFLECVQDMDHENMFWYRQDPGLGLRLIYFSYDVKMKEKGDIPEGYSVSREKKERFSLILESASTNQTSMYLCASSRRGGGRAYEQFFGPGTRLTVL.

This clonotype was detected many times. The chain carries TRBV7-9 and TRBJ1-2, with unresolved D. V lost 2 bases and J 6 bases, leaving 13 bases between the germline ends. The CDR3 is made up of 14 amino acids. CDR1 and CDR2 from the germline V gene are SEHNR and FQNEAQ (reference sequence). In DNA form, the CDR3 reads TGTGCCAGCAGCTTACTCTCCGCTGGGGATGGCTACACCTTC. Translated: CASSLLSAGDGYTF. The variable domain in full, with the rest retrieved from reference TRBV7-9 and TRBJ1-2, is DTGVSQNPRHKITKRGQNVTFRCDPISEHNRLYWYRQTLGQGPEFLTYFQNEAQLEKSRLLSDRFSAERPKGSFSTLEIQRTEQGDSAMYLCASSLLSAGDGYTFGSGTRLTVV.

This clonotype was detected only a few times. The CDR3 DNA sequence: TGTGCCAGCAGTTACGAAGGAGCAGGGAGGGTCTACGAGCAGTACTTC. Translated: CASSYEGAGRVYEQYF. V is TRBV6-2 or TRBV6-3 and J is TRBJ2-7; TRBD2 matches 7 bases. Germline-derived CDR1 and CDR2 are MNHEY and SVGEGT. Trimming removed 2 bases from V and 3 bases from J; junction bases left unmatched: 10. The CDR3 extends over 16 amino acids.

The chain couples TRBV7-9 to TRBJ1-4; 8 bases agree with TRBD1. Trimming removed 5 bases from V and 3 bases from J; junction bases left unmatched: 8. The CDR3 is made up of 16 amino acids. Germline values: CDR1 SEHNR, CDR2 FQNEAQ (reference sequence). The CDR3 DNA sequence: TGTGCCAGCAGCCGCCCCGGACAGGGCGCTAATGAAAAACTGTTTTTT. This sequence encodes CASSRPGQGANEKLFF.

This clonotype was observed many times. CDR3: CASSSETSGGLQFF. The DNA of the CDR3 is TGTGCCAGCAGCTCCGAGACTAGCGGGGGGTTGCAGTTCTTC. The chain carries TRBV7-3 and TRBJ2-1; 13 bases agree with TRBD2. J was trimmed by 12 bases and V by 4 bases; bases with no gene match: 6. CDR3 length: 14 residues. Germline-derived CDR1 and CDR2 are SGHTA and FQGTGA. The full variable domain, its missing parts supplied by reference TRBV7-3 and TRBJ2-1, is GAGVSQTPSNKVTEKGKYVELRCDPISGHTALYWYRQSLGQGPEFLIYFQGTGAADDSGLPNDRFFAVRPEGSVSTLKIQRTERGDSAVYLCASSSETSGGLQFFGPGTRLTVL.

This clonotype was seen ten or more times. This sequence joins TRBV7-8 and TRBJ2-7; D uncertain. V was pared by 0 bases and J by 2 bases, with 8 bases between. This CDR3 is built from 14 residues. The V gene's germline CDR1 is SGHVS and CDR2 FQNEAQ. CDR3 bases: TGTGCCAGCAGCTTAGCGTCAGCTACCTACGAGCAGTACTTC. Its translation is CASSLASATYEQYF.

This clonotype occurred once. This may be a read error: a much more frequent sequence differs by one nucleotide. This chain uses TRBV27 with TRBJ2-1; D gene ambiguous. The CDR3 loop spans 17 amino acids. Germline CDR1 MNHEY, CDR2 SMNVEV (reference sequence). CDR3 amino acids: CASSHRQTDTTYNEQSF. CDR3 DNA sequence: TGTGCCAGCAGCCATCGTCAAACCGATACCACCTACAATGAGCAGTCCTTC.

V gene TRBV7-9 combines with J gene TRBJ2-7; 7 bases agree with TRBD1. The junction had 7 bases not matched to a gene; V was cut back by 2 bases and J by 3 bases. CDR1 SEHNR and CDR2 FQNEAQ come from the germline V gene (reference sequence). This CDR3 region has 15 residues. The CDR3 DNA reads TGTGCCAGCAGCTTATGGACGACAGGGTTCTACGAGCAGTACTTC. Its protein is CASSLWTTGFYEQYF.

V and J are TRBV19 and TRBJ2-1, with TRBD2 identical over 10 bases. The CDR3 runs to 16 residues. CDR1 is LNHDA, CDR2 SQIVND, per germline (reference sequence). Trimming at V came to 3 bases and at J to 2 bases, leaving 4 bases not matched to a gene. The CDR3 spells CASSIVSGGAYNEQFF. For the CDR3, the DNA is TGTGCCAGTAGTATTGTCAGCGGGGGGGCCTACAATGAGCAGTTCTTC.